These T cell receptor beta chains were read from a single sample in a study of T-cell memory formation after mild COVID-19. TCRdb re-called the 5' RACE reads with MiXCR, one entry per CDR3 protein. Of roughly 150,000 distinct CDR3 sequences in the sample, 20% to 25% were seen once. Specimen: PBMCs or a T cell subset sorted from them (not recorded which). All receptors derive from an adult woman who had mild COVID-19 (a few samples of this study predate the infection). Cell type and time point are not known. The CDR3 runs from the conserved cysteine through the conserved F or W. Each record gives: V gene, CDR3 protein.

TRBV6-1	CASRALSGGSDTQYF
TRBV7-9	CASSSWTENTEAFF
TRBV24-1	CATSLGSNQPQHF
TRBV4-3	CASSHAAGEVLDTQYF
TRBV13	CASSPTRTGEETQYF
TRBV9	CASSVEGTDLAYEQYF
TRBV4-2	CASSQEEPAAITDTQYF
TRBV7-9	CASSDSGGTTRETQYF
TRBV9	CASSVGGGGAQPQHF
TRBV29-1	CSVWGPSGNTIYF
TRBV6-1	CASSAGQESFYGYTF
TRBV21-1	CASSKGGGYTF
TRBV7-9	CASSLASDTQYF
TRBV6-5	CASSYSIQARNYGYTF
TRBV12-3/TRBV12-4	CASTPLGDISDSNQPQHF
TRBV7-2	CASSLRGYEQYF
TRBV12-5	CASGRSGMFNEQFF
TRBV12-3/TRBV12-4	CASTPVGEDTEAFF
TRBV4-2	CASSQGLAGGPSTDTQYF
TRBV4-1	CASSQLTGGTGELFF
TRBV5-5	CASSLRPSGPYNEQFF
TRBV10-3	CAIGPGTAGTSANEQYF
TRBV12-3/TRBV12-4	CASSTGSPGELFF
TRBV2	CASSGGVSYEQYF
TRBV2	CASRGEGSYNEQFF
TRBV12-3/TRBV12-4	CASSTRRDKNTEAFF
TRBV4-1	CASSQEDRARTEAFF
TRBV9	CASSPAWTYNEQFF
TRBV7-8	CASSFRSSTNEQFF
TRBV5-1	CASSLRGGTEAFF
TRBV6-5	CASCHRWNTEAFF
TRBV15	CATSSPPDTSIAKNIQYF
TRBV29-1	CSVEEWSGSGANVLTF
TRBV7-9	CASSLDGNEQFF
TRBV20-1	CSARDPRSYEQYF
TRBV14	CASSPGLAGGNEQFF
TRBV5-1	CASSSISGQSSYEQYF
TRBV5-1	CASSFGGQGAHNEQFF
TRBV14	CASSQGNNQGAFF
TRBV6-5	CASSHTGESNQPQHF
TRBV5-1	CASSLGRDTYEQYF